Given below is one T cell receptor (beta chain) in context. The antigen is not known. This entry is derived from a study of lymphopenia after photon versus proton radiotherapy. Broader study findings: In patients who died, overall survival fell as post-nadir TCR diversity dropped more.

Libraries were prepared by immunoSEQ multiplex PCR; TCRdb keeps only in-frame clonotypes and omits some of them. The table lists tens of thousands of clones, nearly 90% of them singletons, with less than 8% in the top ten. This clonotype was obtained from a woman aged 70-85 years with pancreatic cancer. Some clones in this sample may be carry-over from other donors' samples. The specimen comprised peripheral blood, sampled from a patient treated with proton-based radiotherapy.

CDR3 in DNA: TGTGCCAGCAGTCATAGTACGAACTACAATGAGCAGTTCTTC. Protein: CASSHSTNYNEQFF. This chain joins TRBV27 and TRBJ2-1; no clear D gene. V lost 5 bases to trimming and J lost 3 bases, with 11 bases between them. Germline CDR1 is MNHEY and CDR2 is SMNVEV (reference sequence). The CDR3 is 14 residues long.